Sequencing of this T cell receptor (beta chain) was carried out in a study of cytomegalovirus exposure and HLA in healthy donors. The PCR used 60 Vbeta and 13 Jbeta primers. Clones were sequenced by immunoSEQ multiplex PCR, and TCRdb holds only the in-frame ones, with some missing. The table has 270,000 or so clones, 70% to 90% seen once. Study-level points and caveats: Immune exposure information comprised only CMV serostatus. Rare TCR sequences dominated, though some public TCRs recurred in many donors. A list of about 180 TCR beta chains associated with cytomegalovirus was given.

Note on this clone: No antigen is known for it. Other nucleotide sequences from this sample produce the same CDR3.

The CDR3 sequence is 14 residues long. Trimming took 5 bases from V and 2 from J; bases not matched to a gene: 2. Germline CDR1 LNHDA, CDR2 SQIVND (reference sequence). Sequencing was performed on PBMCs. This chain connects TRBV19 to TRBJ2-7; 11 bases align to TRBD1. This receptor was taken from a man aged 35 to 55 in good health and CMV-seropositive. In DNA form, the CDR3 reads TGTGCCAGTAGTCCGGGACAGGGGGCCTACGAGCAGTACTTC. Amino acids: CASSPGQGAYEQYF.